Each of the 30 T cell receptor beta chains below was sequenced from the same sample in a study of blood T cell repertoires in COVID-19. Assay used: immunoSEQ multiplex PCR; TCRdb lists only in-frame clones, some missing. The sample lists 250,000 to 350,000 clones; over 75% were seen once. Sequencing used peripheral blood. These receptors all come from a woman aged 60-70 years with acute or convalescent COVID-19.

The genes are TRBV28 and TRBJ1-5, with TRBD1 identical over 10 bases. The CDR3 consists of 15 residues. Trimming cost V 4 bases and J 8 bases; bases outside gene matches: 8. Germline CDR1 and CDR2: MDHEN and SYDVKM. The CDR3 protein is CASSSSRDRGKPQHF. The DNA of the CDR3 is TGTGCCAGCAGTTCATCCCGGGACAGGGGAAAGCCCCAGCATTTT.

The chain uses TRBV28 and TRBJ2-7; tentatively, D is TRBD1 (6 bases). Germline V lookup: CDR1 MDHEN, CDR2 SYDVKM. V dropped 4 bases and J dropped 5 bases, with 6 bases sitting between them. The CDR3 is 11 amino acids. CDR3 bases: TGTGCCAGCAGTTACAGGGACGAGCAGTACTTC. This sequence encodes CASSYRDEQYF. Using reference TRBV28 and TRBJ2-7 for the parts outside the CDR3, the full variable domain is DVKVTQSSRYLVKRTGEKVFLECVQDMDHENMFWYRQDPGLGLRLIYFSYDVKMKEKGDIPEGYSVSREKKERFSLILESASTNQTSMYLCASSYRDEQYFGPGTRLTVT.

The chain uses TRBV11-2 and TRBJ1-1, with D hard to call. The V end was cut by 4 bases, the J end by 5 bases, with 11 bases between. Germline lookup yields CDR1 SGHAT and CDR2 FQNNGV. The CDR3 length is 13 residues. The CDR3 region is CASSSNRGTEAFF. CDR3 coding DNA: TGTGCCAGCAGCTCCAATCGCGGGACTGAAGCTTTCTTT.

J is TRBJ2-5 and V is TRBV10-3, with 7 bases matching TRBD1. CDR1 ENHRY and CDR2 SYGVKD come from the germline V gene. The J segment lost 5 bases and the V segment lost 0 bases, leaving 6 bases of the junction unmatched. This CDR3 has 15 amino acids. CDR3 amino acids: CAISESGTVEETQYF. Here the CDR3 DNA reads TGTGCCATCAGTGAGTCTGGGACAGTTGAGGAGACCCAGTACTTC.

The rearrangement uses TRBV29-1 and TRBJ2-5; D perhaps matches TRBD1 (5 bases). The CDR3 length is 13 residues. The germline gives CDR1 SQVTM, CDR2 ANQGSEA. V dropped 3 bases and J dropped 2 bases, with 10 bases sitting between them. This chain's CDR3 is CSVERQGQETQYF. The CDR3 DNA reads as TGCAGCGTTGAGCGGCAGGGACAAGAGACCCAGTACTTC.

There are a few counts of this clone. The rearrangement uses TRBV6-1 and TRBJ2-5; 9 bases agree with TRBD1. The CDR3 has 15 residues. Germline-derived CDR1 and CDR2 are MNHNS and SASEGT. With 3 bases clipped from V and 3 bases from J, the junction kept 5 bases outside the gene matches. CDR3 sequence (DNA): TGTGCCAGCAGTGATCAGGGACAGGGAAAAGAGACCCAGTACTTC. This codes for CASSDQGQGKETQYF.

This clone showed up just a few times. This chain joins TRBV27 and TRBJ1-2; TRBD1 is a possible D gene (6 bases). This CDR3 comprises 13 residues. The germline V gene has CDR1 MNHEY and CDR2 SMNVEV (reference sequence). V lost 6 bases, J lost 4 bases, and 12 bases lay in between. The CDR3 is CASSLRGGYGYTF. The DNA for the CDR3 is TGTGCCAGCAGCCTGAGAGGGGGCTATGGCTACACCTTC.

This clone was picked up a small number of times. This chain connects TRBV5-1 to TRBJ2-5; 9 nucleotides align to TRBD1. Germline-derived CDR1 and CDR2 are SGHRS and YFSETQ. The CDR3 runs to 17 residues. The ends lost 4 bases at V and 5 bases at J; junction bases unmatched: 15. The CDR3 sequence: CASSPLQGASTGETQYF. CDR3 coding DNA: TGCGCCAGCAGCCCCCTACAGGGGGCATCTACAGGGGAGACCCAGTACTTC.

CDR3 protein: CASSPGQGNTIYF. The DNA for the CDR3 is TGCGCCAGCAGCCCGGGACAGGGCAACACCATATATTTT. V usage is TRBV4-1 and J usage is TRBJ1-3; TRBD1 matches at 9 bases. The CDR3 extends over 13 amino acids. Per germline, CDR1 MGHRA and CDR2 YSYEKL. V lost 4 bases and J lost 7; bases outside the gene matches: 2.

In nucleotides, the CDR3 is TGTGCCAGTAGTATCCGGGAGTTGGGTCAGCCCCAGCATTTT. This translates into CASSIRELGQPQHF. The chain has TRBV19 and TRBJ1-5; D not resolved. CDR1 and CDR2 (germline): LNHDA, SQIVND (reference sequence). Trimming removed 3 bases at V and 6 bases at J, with 12 bases between. The CDR3 is 14 amino acids.

The chain has TRBV6-6 and TRBJ2-5; 8 bases agree with TRBD2. The V segment lost 8 bases and the J segment 5 bases; nucleotides outside the gene matches: 13. The CDR3 runs to 15 residues. Germline-derived CDR1 and CDR2 are MNHNY and SVGAGI (reference sequence). The CDR3 spells CASRPRGGDRETQYF. The CDR3 DNA reads TGTGCCAGCCGTCCCCGGGGGGGGGATCGGGAGACCCAGTACTTC.

The rearrangement joins TRBV28 to TRBJ1-3; the D gene is possibly TRBD1 (6 bases). The CDR3 is 15 amino acids. V lost 6 bases and J lost 3, with 15 bases in between. Germline CDR1 MDHEN, CDR2 SYDVKM. The CDR3 sequence is CASSKDSLFGNTIYF. CDR3 nucleotides: TGTGCCAGCAGCAAGGACAGTCTCTTTGGAAACACCATATATTTT.

V usage is TRBV7-9 and J usage is TRBJ1-4; 7 bases are shared with TRBD1. Germline lookup yields CDR1 SEHNR and CDR2 FQNEAQ (reference sequence). V was pared by 4 bases and J by 0 bases, with 2 bases of the junction left unmatched. The CDR3 sequence is 15 residues long. In nucleotides, the CDR3 is TGTGCCAGCAGCTCGACAGGGTCAACTAATGAAAAACTGTTTTTT. Translating it yields CASSSTGSTNEKLFF.

This chain uses TRBV7-8 with TRBJ2-5, with 9 bases fitting TRBD2. Unmatched junction bases numbered 7, after V lost 3 bases and J lost 2 bases. The CDR3 is 16 residues long. Germline V gene lookup returns CDR1 SGHVS and CDR2 FQNEAQ. The CDR3 is CASSFSTSGGQETQYF. CDR3 nucleotide sequence: TGTGCCAGCAGCTTTTCGACTAGCGGAGGGCAAGAGACCCAGTACTTC. Full variable domain (outside the CDR3, taken from reference TRBV7-8 and TRBJ2-5): GAGVSQSPRYKVAKRGQDVALRCDPISGHVSLFWYQQALGQGPEFLTYFQNEAQLDKSGLPSDRFFAERPEGSVSTLKIQRTQQEDSAVYLCASSFSTSGGQETQYFGPGTRLLVL.

In its sample, this clone was seen once. The CDR3 nucleotides are TGTGCCAGCAGCAAAGGAGCGCTAGCGGGAAGGGAGACCCAGTACTTC. It encodes CASSKGALAGRETQYF. The V call is TRBV21-1, the J call TRBJ2-5; TRBD2, the D gene given by the table, was not confirmed from the DNA. TRBV21-1 is described as a pseudogene. CDR3 length: 16 amino acids.

The chain has TRBV5-6 and TRBJ2-3, with 10 bases aligning to TRBD2. From germline, CDR1 is SGHDT and CDR2 YYEEEE. The CDR3 has 18 residues. After removal of 4 bases from V and 0 bases from J, the junction contained 11 bases not matched to a gene. In DNA form, the CDR3 reads TGTGCCAGCAGCGTCCTGACTAGCGGGCGAACTAGCACAGATACGCAGTATTTT. Its translation: CASSVLTSGRTSTDTQYF.

The chain combines TRBV19 with TRBJ2-4; TRBD1 might be the D (6 bases). The CDR3 is 14 residues long. V dropped 5 bases and J dropped 4 bases, with 12 bases sitting between them. Germline CDR1 is LNHDA and CDR2 is SQIVND (reference sequence). The CDR3 sequence is CASSSQDRKNIQYF. CDR3 DNA: TGTGCCAGTAGTTCTCAAGACAGGAAAAACATTCAGTACTTC. Combining the CDR3 with reference TRBV19 and TRBJ2-4 gives the whole variable domain DGGITQSPKYLFRKEGQNVTLSCEQNLNHDAMYWYRQDPGQGLRLIYYSQIVNDFQKGDIAEGYSVSREKKESFPLTVTSAQKNPTAFYLCASSSQDRKNIQYFGAGTRLSVL.

As DNA, the CDR3 is TGTGCCAGCAGGAGCTACGTGGACACTGAAGCTTTCTTT. It yields the protein CASRSYVDTEAFF. The chain has TRBV2 and TRBJ1-1; D unclear. Germline CDR1 reads SNHLY; CDR2 reads FYNNEI. There are 13 residues in the CDR3. With 6 bases removed from V and 3 bases from J, the gap between germline ends came to 11 bases.

This clone was counted once. This sequence joins TRBV30 and TRBJ1-2; 8 positions match TRBD1. Germline lookup yields CDR1 GTSNPN and CDR2 SVGIG (reference sequence). V was clipped by 2 bases and J by 2 bases; unmatched bases: 7. The CDR3 totals 15 residues. DNA for the CDR3: TGTGCCTGGAGTTGGACAGGGAGGAGGAACTATGGCTACACCTTC. It yields the protein CAWSWTGRRNYGYTF.

V gene TRBV15 combines with J gene TRBJ2-5, with D maybe TRBD1 (5 bases). V was trimmed by 3 bases and J by 4 bases, leaving 24 bases between them. The CDR3 runs 18 residues. Germline V gene lookup returns CDR1 LNHNV and CDR2 YYDKDF (reference sequence). Here the CDR3 reads CATSSLPYGQGDRETQYF. CDR3 bases: TGTGCCACCAGCAGCCTCCCCTACGGGCAGGGTGATAGAGAGACCCAGTACTTC.

This chain uses TRBV6-2 or TRBV6-3 with TRBJ1-5, with 10 bases lining up with TRBD1. Germline V gives CDR1 MNHEY, CDR2 SVGEGT. The CDR3 has 16 residues. V lost 5 bases to trimming and J lost 2 bases; unmatched junction nucleotides: 6. This CDR3 is CASSKGTGAGNQPQHF. The CDR3 coding sequence is TGTGCCAGCAGTAAAGGGACAGGGGCCGGCAATCAGCCCCAGCATTTT.

V usage is TRBV2 and J usage is TRBJ1-4, with D tentatively TRBD1 (5 bases). The germline V gene encodes CDR1 SNHLY and CDR2 FYNNEI. CDR3 length: 14 amino acids. V was cut by 6 bases and J by 5 bases, with 13 bases left in between. The CDR3, as DNA: TGTGCCAGCAGGGGGGGGGAGATGAATGAAAAACTGTTTTTT. This gives the protein CASRGGEMNEKLFF. Looking up the rest from reference TRBV2 and TRBJ1-4 gives the full variable domain: EPEVTQTPSHQVTQMGQEVILRCVPISNHLYFYWYRQILGQKVEFLVSFYNNEISEKSEIFDDQFSVERPDGSNFTLKIRSTKLEDSAMYFCASRGGEMNEKLFFGSGTQLSVL.

The rearrangement uses TRBV18 and TRBJ2-7; 7 positions agree with TRBD1. The length of the CDR3 is 14 residues. V gave up 4 bases and J gave up 2 bases; unmatched junction bases: 5. Germline loops: CDR1 KGHSH, CDR2 LQKENI. The CDR3 protein is CASSLRQGTYEQYF. CDR3 DNA sequence: TGTGCCAGCTCACTCCGACAGGGTACCTACGAGCAGTACTTC.

The chain carries TRBV10-3 and TRBJ1-1; no reliable D call. V was pared by 2 bases and J by 1 base, with 8 bases between. The CDR3 runs to 14 residues. CDR1 and CDR2 from the germline V gene are ENHRY and SYGVKD. The CDR3 DNA reads TGTGCCATCAGTGAGGGCAGAACGAACACTGAAGCTTTCTTT. Amino acids: CAISEGRTNTEAFF.

This chain uses TRBV28 with TRBJ1-2; 8 bases map to TRBD1. Germline V gene data show CDR1 as MDHEN and CDR2 as SYDVKM. The CDR3 runs 15 residues. With V trimmed by 3 bases and J by 6 bases, 9 bases remained unmatched. The CDR3 loop is CASSFAGQGRDGYTF. CDR3 coding DNA: TGTGCCAGCAGTTTCGCCGGACAGGGAAGGGATGGCTACACCTTC.

This clone was detected only a few times. The chain is built from TRBV6-6 and TRBJ2-2; 8 bases agree with TRBD1. Germline V gene sequence: CDR1 MNHNY, CDR2 SVGAGI (reference sequence). The V segment lost 5 bases and the J segment 7 bases; nucleotides outside the gene matches: 6. This CDR3 has 14 amino acids. Written as DNA, the CDR3 is TGTGCCAGCAGTCCGACAGGGGTCAGCGGGGAGCTGTTTTTT. Protein: CASSPTGVSGELFF.

V usage is TRBV27 and J usage is TRBJ2-3; 16 positions match TRBD2. Looked up from germline, CDR1 is MNHEY and CDR2 is SMNVEV (reference sequence). This CDR3 region has 16 residues. Trimming at V came to 5 bases and at J to 12 bases, leaving 11 bases not matched to a gene. The DNA for the CDR3 is TGTGCCAGCAGTCCCCCGGGACTAGCGGGGGGGCCCAGACAGTATTTT. Translation: CASSPPGLAGGPRQYF.

CDR3 sequence: CAISESPLTPSSYNEQFF. The CDR3 DNA is TGTGCCATCAGTGAGTCCCCACTCACCCCTAGCTCCTACAATGAGCAGTTCTTC. The genes are TRBV10-3 and TRBJ2-1, with D uncertain. The germline V and J ends were trimmed by 0 bases and 0 bases, with 15 bases remaining between them. This CDR3 is built from 18 residues. Germline V gives CDR1 ENHRY, CDR2 SYGVKD.

On this clone: A read error may produce the germline difference seen at one junction end. The chain links TRBV3-1 (or the pseudogene TRBV3-2) to TRBJ2-7; perhaps TRBD1 as D (6 bases). Germline assignment: CDR1 LGHDT and CDR2 YNNKEL (reference sequence). CDR3 length equals 15 residues. CDR3 in DNA: TGTGCCAGCAGCCAGACCTTGGACAGCTCCCACGAGCAGTACTTC. This codes for CASSQTLDSSHEQYF.

The chain's CDR3 is CASSASGGTDTQYF. Written as DNA, the CDR3 is TGTGCCAGCAGTGCTAGCGGGGGGACAGATACGCAGTATTTT. V is TRBV6-4 and J is TRBJ2-3; the match to TRBD2 covers 11 bases. V trimming: 4 bases; J trimming: 3 bases; junction bases outside the gene matches: 0. Germline CDR1 and CDR2: MRHNA and SNTAGT. The CDR3 contains 14 residues.